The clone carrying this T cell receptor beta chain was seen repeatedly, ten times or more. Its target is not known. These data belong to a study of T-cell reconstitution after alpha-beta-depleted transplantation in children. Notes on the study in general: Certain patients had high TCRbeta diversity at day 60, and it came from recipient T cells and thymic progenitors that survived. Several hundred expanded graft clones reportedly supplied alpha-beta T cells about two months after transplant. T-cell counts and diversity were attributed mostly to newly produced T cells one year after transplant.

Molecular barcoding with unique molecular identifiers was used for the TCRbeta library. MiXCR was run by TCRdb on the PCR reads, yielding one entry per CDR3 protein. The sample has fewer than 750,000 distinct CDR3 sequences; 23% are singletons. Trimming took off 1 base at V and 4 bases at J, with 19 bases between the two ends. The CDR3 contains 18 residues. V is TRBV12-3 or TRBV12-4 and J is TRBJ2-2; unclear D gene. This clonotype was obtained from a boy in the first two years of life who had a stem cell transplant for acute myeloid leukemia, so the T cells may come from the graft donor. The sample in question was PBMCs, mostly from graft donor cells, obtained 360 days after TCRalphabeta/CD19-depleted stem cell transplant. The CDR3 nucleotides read TGTGCCAGCAGTTTAGGACGTTTCCCCTTGCAGCGCACCGGGGAGCTGTTTTTT. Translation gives CASSLGRFPLQRTGELFF.